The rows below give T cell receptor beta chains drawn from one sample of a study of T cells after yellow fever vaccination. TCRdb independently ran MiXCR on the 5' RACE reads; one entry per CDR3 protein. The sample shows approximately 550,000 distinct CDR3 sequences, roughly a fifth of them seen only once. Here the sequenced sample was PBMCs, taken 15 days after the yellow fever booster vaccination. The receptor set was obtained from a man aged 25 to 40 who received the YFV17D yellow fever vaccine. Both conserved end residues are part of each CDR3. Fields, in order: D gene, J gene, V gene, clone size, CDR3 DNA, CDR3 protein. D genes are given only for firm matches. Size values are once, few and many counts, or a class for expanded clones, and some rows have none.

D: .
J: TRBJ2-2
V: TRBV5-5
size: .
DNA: TGTGCCAGCAGCCAGTCACCCTGGGTCACCGGGGAGCTGTTTTTT
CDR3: CASSQSPWVTGELFF

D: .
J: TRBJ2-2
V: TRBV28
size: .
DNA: TGTGCCAGCAGTATCCTAACCAACACCGGGGAGCTGTTTTTT
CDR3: CASSILTNTGELFF

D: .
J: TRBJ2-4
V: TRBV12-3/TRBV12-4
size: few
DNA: TGTGCCAGCAATATACAGGGAGCCAAAAACATTCAGTACTTC
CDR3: CASNIQGAKNIQYF

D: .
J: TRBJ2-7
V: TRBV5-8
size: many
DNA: TGTGCCAGCAGCCCCTACGTCAGGGTCGAGCAGTACTTC
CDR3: CASSPYVRVEQYF

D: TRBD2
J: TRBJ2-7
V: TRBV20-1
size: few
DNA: TGCAGTGCTCCCAAATTAGCGGGACACTACGAGCAGTACTTC
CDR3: CSAPKLAGHYEQYF

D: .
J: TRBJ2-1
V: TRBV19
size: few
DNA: TGTGCCAGTAGTATAAAAACAGAGGACCGGAGAGCGTACAATGAGCAGTTCTTC
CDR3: CASSIKTEDRRAYNEQFF

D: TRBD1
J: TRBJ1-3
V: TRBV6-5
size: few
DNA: TGTGCCAGCACCCTCGGACAGGGGGCGCGAGGAAACACCATATATTTT
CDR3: CASTLGQGARGNTIYF

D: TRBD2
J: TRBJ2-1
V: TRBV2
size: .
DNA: TGTGCCAGCCCGCCGGACGGACTAGCGGGGAGCTCCTACAATGAGCAGTTCTTC
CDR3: CASPPDGLAGSSYNEQFF

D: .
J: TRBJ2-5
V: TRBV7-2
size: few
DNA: TGTGCCAGCAGCTTTACAGGAGAGACCCAGTACTTC
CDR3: CASSFTGETQYF

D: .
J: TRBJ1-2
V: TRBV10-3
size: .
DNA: TGTGCCATCACCTCCGGGGCTAACTATGGCTACACCTTC
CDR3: CAITSGANYGYTF

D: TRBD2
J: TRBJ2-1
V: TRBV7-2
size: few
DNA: TGTGCCAGCAGCGTAGGAACGGGACTATACAATGAGCAGTTCTTC
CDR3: CASSVGTGLYNEQFF

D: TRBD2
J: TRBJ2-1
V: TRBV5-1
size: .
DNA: TGCGCCAGCAGCGATCAGACTAGCGGGAACGGTGAGCAGTTCTTC
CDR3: CASSDQTSGNGEQFF

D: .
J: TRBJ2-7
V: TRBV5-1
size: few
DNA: TGCGCCAGCAGCTTGGATGCGGGCCTTTACTTC
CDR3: CASSLDAGLYF

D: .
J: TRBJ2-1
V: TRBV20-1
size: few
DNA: TGCAGTGCCTACGACTTGTATGAGCAGTTCTTC
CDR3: CSAYDLYEQFF

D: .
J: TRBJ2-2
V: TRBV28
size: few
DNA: TGTGCCAGCTCGGGGGCAAGCACCGGGGAGCTGTTTTTT
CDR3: CASSGASTGELFF

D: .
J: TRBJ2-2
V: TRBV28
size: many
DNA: TGTGCCAGCAGCTCCGGACATACCGGGGAGCTGTTTTTT
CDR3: CASSSGHTGELFF

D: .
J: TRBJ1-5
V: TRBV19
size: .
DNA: TGTGCCAGTGGATCGGGGAATCAGCCCCAGCATTTT
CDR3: CASGSGNQPQHF

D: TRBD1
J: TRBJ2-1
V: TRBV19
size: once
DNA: TGTGCCAGTAGTATGTTTCAGGGGGCCACGTACAATGAGCAGTTCTTC
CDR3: CASSMFQGATYNEQFF

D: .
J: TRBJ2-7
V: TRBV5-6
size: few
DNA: TGTGCCACCTCGGTATCCTACGAGCAGTACTTC
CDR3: CATSVSYEQYF

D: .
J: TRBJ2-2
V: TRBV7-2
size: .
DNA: TGTGCCAGCAGCTTAGAAGTCGCCGGGGAGCTGTTTTTT
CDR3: CASSLEVAGELFF

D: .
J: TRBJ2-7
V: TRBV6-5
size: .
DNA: TGTGCCAGCAGTTACCAGGCCTTCTACGAGCAGTACTTC
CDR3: CASSYQAFYEQYF

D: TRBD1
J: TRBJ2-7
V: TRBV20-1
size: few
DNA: TGCAGTGCTAGAAAGACAGGGGGCAGCGACGAGCAGTACTTC
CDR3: CSARKTGGSDEQYF

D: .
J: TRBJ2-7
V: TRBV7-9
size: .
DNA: TGTGCCAGCAGCACCGGGGGGCTCCTAACCCCTTACGAGCAGTACTTC
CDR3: CASSTGGLLTPYEQYF

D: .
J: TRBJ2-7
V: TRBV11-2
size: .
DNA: TGTGCCAGCAGCTTAGAAGTTTGGCGGGGCCCGGGGCACGAGCAGTACTTC
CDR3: CASSLEVWRGPGHEQYF

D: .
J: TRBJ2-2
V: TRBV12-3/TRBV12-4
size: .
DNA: TGTGCCAGCAGATCCGGGGTTACGAACACCGGGGAGCTGTTTTTT
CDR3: CASRSGVTNTGELFF

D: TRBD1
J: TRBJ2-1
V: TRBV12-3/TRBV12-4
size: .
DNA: TGTGCCAGCAGTTTTTCTTCAGCTCCGAGACAGGGAGAGCAGTTCTTC
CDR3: CASSFSSAPRQGEQFF

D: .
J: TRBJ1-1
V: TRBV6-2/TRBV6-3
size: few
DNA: TGTGCCAGCAGTGCCACCTCAGGGAGAATGAACACTGAAGCTTTCTTT
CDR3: CASSATSGRMNTEAFF

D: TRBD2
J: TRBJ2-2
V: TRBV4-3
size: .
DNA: TGCGCCAGCAGCCAAGATGCATTGCGGGAGGGATACACCGGGGAGCTGTTTTTT
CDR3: CASSQDALREGYTGELFF

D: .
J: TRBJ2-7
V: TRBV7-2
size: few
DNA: TGTGCCAGCAGCTTAGCGGTAATATCCTACGAGCAGTACTTC
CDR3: CASSLAVISYEQYF

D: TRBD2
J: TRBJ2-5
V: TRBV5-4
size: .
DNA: TGTGCCAGCAGCTTACTAGCGGTTGGGGAGACCCAGTACTTC
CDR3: CASSLLAVGETQYF

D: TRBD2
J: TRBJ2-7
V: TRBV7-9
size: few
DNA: TGTGCCAGCAGCCCCCAACTAGCGGACTCCTACGAGCAGTACTTC
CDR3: CASSPQLADSYEQYF

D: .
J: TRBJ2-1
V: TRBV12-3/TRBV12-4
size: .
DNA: TGTGCCAGCAGTTTGGAGCAGACCTACAATGAGCAGTTCTTC
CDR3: CASSLEQTYNEQFF

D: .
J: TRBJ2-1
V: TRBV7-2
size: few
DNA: TGTGCCATAGACCGGCTCGTTCGCGATGAGCAGTTCTTC
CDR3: CAIDRLVRDEQFF

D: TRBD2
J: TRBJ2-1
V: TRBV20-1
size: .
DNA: TGCAGTGCTAGAGGCCTAGCGGACAACAATGAGCAGTTCTTC
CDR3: CSARGLADNNEQFF

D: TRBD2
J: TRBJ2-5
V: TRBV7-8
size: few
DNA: TGTGCCAGCAGCGCCCGGACTAGCTGGGAGACCCAGTACTTC
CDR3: CASSARTSWETQYF

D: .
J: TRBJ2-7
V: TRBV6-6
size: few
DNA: TGTGCCAGCAGTTACCCCGACCCCTACGAGCAGTACTTC
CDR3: CASSYPDPYEQYF

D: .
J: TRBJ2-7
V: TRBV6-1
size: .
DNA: TGTGCCAGCAGGGCATCTCCCCGGGACGGGACCTACGAGCAGTACTTC
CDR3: CASRASPRDGTYEQYF

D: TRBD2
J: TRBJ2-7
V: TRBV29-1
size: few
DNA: TGCAGCGCTGGGCCGGGGGGGACATCTTACGAGCAGTACTTC
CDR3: CSAGPGGTSYEQYF

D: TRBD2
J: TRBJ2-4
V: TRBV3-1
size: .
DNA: TGTGCCAGCAGCCACCCCGGGACTAGCGGTATTCAGTACTTC
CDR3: CASSHPGTSGIQYF

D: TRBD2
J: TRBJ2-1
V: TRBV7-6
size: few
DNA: TGTGCCAGCAGCAACCTAGCGGGAAGAGGGACTAATGAGCAGTTCTTC
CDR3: CASSNLAGRGTNEQFF

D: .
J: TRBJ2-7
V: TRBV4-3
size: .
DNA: TGCGCCAGCAGCCAAGCGGCTAGCGGAGGGGGGCTGGAGCAGTACTTC
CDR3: CASSQAASGGGLEQYF

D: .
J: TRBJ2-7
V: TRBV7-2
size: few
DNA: TGTGCCAGCAGCTCCCGGGCCCCCTCCGACGAGCAGTACTTC
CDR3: CASSSRAPSDEQYF

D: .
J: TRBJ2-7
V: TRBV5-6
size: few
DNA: TGTGCCAGCAGCTTTACTCTAGACTACGAGCAGTACTTC
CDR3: CASSFTLDYEQYF

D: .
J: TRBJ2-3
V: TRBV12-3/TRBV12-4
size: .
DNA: TGTGCCAGCAGTTCTTTTGGGGGAGACACAGATACGCAGTATTTT
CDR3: CASSSFGGDTDTQYF

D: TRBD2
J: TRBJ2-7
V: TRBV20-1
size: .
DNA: TGCAGTGCTAGAAGGGCCGGGACTAGGAGGGACGAGCAGTACTTC
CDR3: CSARRAGTRRDEQYF

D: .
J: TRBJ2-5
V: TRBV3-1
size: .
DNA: TGTGCCAGCAGCCAAGCCGGTACTTGGGACCAGTACTTC
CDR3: CASSQAGTWDQYF

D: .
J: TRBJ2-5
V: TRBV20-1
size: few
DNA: TGCAGTGCCGCAGAAGGGACAACCCAAGAGACCCAGTACTTC
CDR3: CSAAEGTTQETQYF

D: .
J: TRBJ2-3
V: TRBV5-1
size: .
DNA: TGCGCCAGCAGCCCCGGACAGCTCACAGATACGCAGTATTTT
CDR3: CASSPGQLTDTQYF

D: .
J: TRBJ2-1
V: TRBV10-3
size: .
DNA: TGTGCCATCAGTGAAGTTAGCTTCCTCTACAATGAGCAGTTCTTC
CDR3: CAISEVSFLYNEQFF

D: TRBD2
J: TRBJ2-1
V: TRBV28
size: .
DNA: TGTGCCAGCACCCTCGTTAGCGGGGGTCTCGGGTACAATGAGCAGTTCTTC
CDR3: CASTLVSGGLGYNEQFF